Here is one T cell receptor (beta chain) with its context. What it recognizes is unknown. Per-sample yields of isolated PBMCs were at least 6 million. The CDR3 contains 15 residues. Germline V gene data show CDR1 as MGHRA and CDR2 as YSYEKL. With 1 base removed from V and 0 bases from J, the gap between germline ends came to 7 bases. The data originate from a study of blood T cells in healthy people across ages. Study as a whole: Template switching recovered approximately one barcoded beta molecule for every two T cells.

Then a second PCR, running about 6 to 11 cycles, was carried out with a sample-barcoded 5' primer and a J-beta primer mix. Each CDR3 protein is one row after TCRdb ran MiXCR on the 5' RACE reads. The table has 910,000 or so distinct CDR3 sequences, roughly 51% seen once. Study conclusions and caveats: Diversity of TCR beta per million T cells declined in a roughly linear way with age. The long-lived group displayed more naive CD4+ cells, plus higher diversity, than the aged donors did.

The specimen sequenced was blood. This chain uses TRBV4-1 with TRBJ2-4; D is ambiguous. The clonotype was recovered from an older woman in good health. The CDR3 coding sequence is TGCGCCAGCAGCCAAGTGCAGATAGCCAAAAACATTCAGTACTTC. It translates to CASSQVQIAKNIQYF.